The next 22 T cell receptor beta chains were all read from a single sample in a study of CD8 T cells in Susac syndrome. Random hexamers primed reverse transcription of 0.5 to 1 ug RNA. From the immunoSEQ multiplex PCR reads, TCRdb called clonotypes with MiXCR, one entry per CDR3 protein. The table lists about 140,000 distinct CDR3 sequences, more than 90% of them singletons, with more than 0.075% in the top ten. Sequences were obtained from CD4+ T cells from PBMCs. These receptors were collected from a human donor with Susac syndrome.

The V gene is TRBV2, the J gene TRBJ2-2, with D uncertain. Germline V lookup: CDR1 SNHLY, CDR2 FYNNEI. The CDR3 spans 11 residues. V was shortened by 4 bases and J by 9 bases, with 6 bases between the two germline ends. The CDR3 here is CASSVIRELFF. The CDR3 DNA is TGTGCCAGCAGTGTAATTAGGGAGCTGTTTTTT.

The V and J genes are TRBV21-1 and TRBJ2-1; the table's D gene call, TRBD1, was not cross checked with the DNA. TRBV21-1 is a pseudogene. CDR3 length: 15 amino acids. The CDR3 here is CASTQGTRSYNEQFF. CDR3 nucleotide sequence: TGTGCCAGCACCCAGGGAACTAGATCCTACAATGAGCAGTTCTTC.

V gene TRBV11-2 combines with J gene TRBJ1-3; D is undetermined. The CDR3 is 15 amino acids. Germline-derived CDR1 and CDR2 are SGHAT and FQNNGV. Trimming stripped 5 bases from V and 0 bases from J, with 11 bases between. The CDR3 loop reads CASSPNTGSGNTIYF. CDR3 in DNA: TGTGCCAGCAGCCCCAACACCGGCTCTGGAAACACCATATATTTT.

The chain links TRBV29-1 to TRBJ2-1; D is ambiguous. V lost 1 base to trimming and J lost 0 bases, with 10 bases between them. CDR3 size: 15 residues. The germline gives CDR1 SQVTM, CDR2 ANQGSEA. The CDR3, as DNA: TGCAGCGTTGAAGTTTTAGACACCTCCTACAATGAGCAGTTCTTC. Amino acids: CSVEVLDTSYNEQFF.

The chain joins TRBV7-3 to TRBJ2-6; D possibly uses TRBD1 or TRBD2 (5 bases each). This CDR3 is built from 19 residues. Germline V CDR1 and CDR2: SGHTA, FQGTGA. With 0 bases removed from V and 0 bases from J, the gap between germline ends came to 15 bases. The CDR3 DNA is TGTGCCAGCAGCTTAACGATCGGGGCCCTCAGCTCTGGGGCCAACGTCCTGACTTTC. Its protein product is CASSLTIGALSSGANVLTF.

The sample holds one count of this clonotype. This chain uses TRBV20-1 with TRBJ1-1; 9 bases match TRBD1. Germline values: CDR1 DFQATT, CDR2 SNEGSKA (reference sequence). The junction had 16 bases not matched to a gene; V was cut back by 1 base and J by 4 bases. The CDR3 extends over 18 amino acids. This CDR3 is CSARAPPGTGYWGTEAFF. CDR3 in DNA: TGCAGTGCTAGAGCTCCTCCAGGGACAGGGTATTGGGGCACTGAAGCTTTCTTT.

In this sample, this clonotype turned up a few times. V is TRBV12-3 or TRBV12-4 and J is TRBJ2-5; a weak D match, TRBD2 (5 bases). Trimming removed 6 bases at V and 5 bases at J, with 10 bases between. This CDR3 has 12 amino acids. Here the CDR3 reads CASSPSGETQYF. The CDR3 DNA reads as TGTGCCAGCAGCCCTTCGGGGGAGACCCAGTACTTC.

The J gene is TRBJ1-1, the V gene TRBV7-9; D unclear. Germline V gene lookup returns CDR1 SEHNR and CDR2 FQNEAQ (reference sequence). Between the trimmed V and J ends, which lost 2 bases and 2 bases, there was a span of 12 bases. The CDR3 contains 15 residues. The CDR3, as DNA: TGTGCCAGCAGCTTACACGAGCCCTTTAACACTGAAGCTTTCTTT. Translated: CASSLHEPFNTEAFF.

The rearrangement uses TRBV18 and TRBJ1-1, with D perhaps TRBD1 (6 bases). This CDR3 contains 14 residues. Between the trimmed V and J ends, which lost 5 bases and 1 base, there was a span of 11 bases. Germline CDR1 is KGHSH and CDR2 is LQKENI. Written as DNA, the CDR3 is TGTGCCAGCTCAACAACACAGGGGAACACTGAAGCTTTCTTT. Residues: CASSTTQGNTEAFF.

The J gene is TRBJ2-3, the V gene TRBV20-1; D uncertain. The CDR3 runs to 12 residues. Germline CDR1 is DFQATT and CDR2 is SNEGSKA (reference sequence). The ends were cut back, 0 bases at V and 6 bases at J, with 7 bases in the middle. CDR3 sequence (DNA): TGCAGTGCTAGAGATCGGCGGGATACGCAGTATTTT. Translation gives CSARDRRDTQYF.

This clonotype appeared once. V usage is TRBV20-1 and J usage is TRBJ2-3, with D possibly TRBD2 on 6 matching bases. V was trimmed by 1 base and J by 1 base, leaving 12 bases between them. The CDR3 contains 15 residues. CDR1 DFQATT and CDR2 SNEGSKA come from the germline V gene (reference sequence). The CDR3 sequence: CSARGGGGGTDTQYF. DNA of the CDR3: TGCAGTGCTAGAGGGGGAGGCGGGGGCACAGATACGCAGTATTTT.

The chain uses TRBV25-1 and TRBJ2-7; unclear D gene. V dropped 6 bases and J dropped 2 bases, with 14 bases sitting between them. CDR1 and CDR2 from the germline V gene are MGHDK and SYGVNS. This CDR3 has 14 amino acids. The chain's CDR3 is CASRSPGSAYEQYF. DNA of the CDR3: TGTGCCAGCAGAAGCCCCGGATCGGCCTACGAGCAGTACTTC.

The rearrangement uses TRBV29-1 and TRBJ2-5; no clear D gene. The length of the CDR3 is 10 residues. V was pared by 3 bases and J by 5 bases, with 4 bases between. Per the germline V gene, CDR1 is SQVTM and CDR2 is ANQGSEA. CDR3: CSVDRETQYF. CDR3 nucleotides: TGCAGCGTTGATCGGGAGACCCAGTACTTC.

The chain employs TRBV20-1 and TRBJ2-7, with TRBD1 matching 8 bases. V was pared by 6 bases and J by 2 bases, with 3 bases of the junction left unmatched. The CDR3 totals 12 residues. Germline V CDR1 and CDR2: DFQATT, SNEGSKA (reference sequence). CDR3: CSARQGTYEQYF. For the CDR3, the DNA is TGCAGTGCCAGACAGGGGACCTACGAGCAGTACTTC.

The chain couples TRBV12-5 to TRBJ2-5; D assignment may be TRBD1 or TRBD2 (6 bases each). Deletions cut 2 bases from V and 2 bases from J, with 15 bases between. Germline values: CDR1 LGHNT, CDR2 FRNRAP. The CDR3 runs to 16 residues. This chain's CDR3 is CASGLPAEGGQETQYF. As DNA, the CDR3 is TGTGCTAGTGGTTTGCCCGCCGAGGGGGGTCAAGAGACCCAGTACTTC.

The V call is TRBV2, the J call TRBJ2-7, with D perhaps TRBD2 (5 bases). The germline V and J ends were trimmed by 8 bases and 2 bases, with 13 bases remaining between them. The CDR3 sequence is 13 residues long. In germline, CDR1 is SNHLY, CDR2 FYNNEI. Here the CDR3 reads CASSGVGTYEQYF. The CDR3 region has the DNA TGTGCCAGCTCCGGGGTGGGAACCTACGAGCAGTACTTC.

The chain uses TRBV20-1 and TRBJ1-5; D call uncertain. From germline, CDR1 is DFQATT and CDR2 SNEGSKA (reference sequence). The CDR3 is 13 residues long. V lost 1 base, J lost 6 bases, and 10 bases lay in between. As DNA, the CDR3 is TGCAGTGCTAGAGTAGGACTCACTCAGCCCCAGCATTTT. It codes for CSARVGLTQPQHF.

The chain carries TRBV24-1 and TRBJ2-1; 9 nucleotides line up with TRBD2. Trimming cost V 4 bases and J 9 bases; bases outside gene matches: 9. CDR1 KGHDR and CDR2 SFDVKD come from the germline V gene. The CDR3 totals 15 residues. The CDR3 loop is CATSDPGLASSEQFF. The CDR3, as DNA: TGTGCCACCAGTGACCCCGGACTAGCGTCTAGTGAGCAGTTCTTC.

The chain employs TRBV6-5 and TRBJ2-7; D may be TRBD1 or TRBD2 (5 bases each). Germline-derived CDR1 and CDR2 are MNHEY and SVGAGI. The CDR3 loop spans 12 amino acids. The ends were cut back, 7 bases at V and 5 bases at J, with 12 bases in the middle. The CDR3 is CASISGTHEQYF. CDR3 nucleotide sequence: TGTGCCAGCATCTCCGGGACCCACGAGCAGTACTTC.

DNA for the CDR3: TGTGCCAGCAGTCGGGAAGCTGGGGCCAACGTCCTGACTTTC. Translating gives CASSREAGANVLTF. The rearrangement links TRBV2 to TRBJ2-6; tentative D call: TRBD2 (5 bases). V was pared by 5 bases and J by 2 bases, with 7 bases between. Germline-derived CDR1 and CDR2 are SNHLY and FYNNEI. The CDR3 totals 14 residues.

This chain links TRBV9 with TRBJ1-4; 9 bases align to TRBD1. Trimming cost V 0 bases and J 5 bases; bases outside gene matches: 5. CDR1 is SGDLS, CDR2 YYNGEE, per germline. The CDR3 has 16 residues. CDR3: CASSVGQTGGNEKLFF. DNA for the CDR3: TGTGCCAGCAGCGTAGGGCAGACAGGGGGAAATGAAAAACTGTTTTTT.

In this sample, this clonotype turned up a few times. This chain uses TRBV4-2 with TRBJ1-1; D not certain. The germline V and J ends were trimmed by 0 bases and 1 base, with 6 bases remaining between them. The CDR3 contains 14 residues. CDR1 is LGHNA, CDR2 YNFKEQ, per germline. This CDR3 reads CASSQDSWNTEAFF. CDR3 nucleotides: TGTGCCAGCAGCCAAGACTCGTGGAACACTGAAGCTTTCTTT.